The clone carrying this T cell receptor beta chain was counted a few times. This sample stems from a study of long-term antiretroviral therapy in people with HIV. A v3.0 immunoSEQ assay was performed at survey level. Sequencing was directed toward about 40,000-55,000 T-cell genomes in each sample. TCRdb's table, derived via immunoSEQ multiplex PCR, lists solely in-frame clones and lacks some. The sample lists about 39,000 clones, 80% to 90% occurring once. The TCR comes from a woman in her late teens or twenties with HIV. The sample in question was unsorted PBMCs, obtained just before starting antiretroviral therapy.

The chain's CDR3 is CASSPGHRADQPQHF. CDR3 sequence (DNA): TGTGCCAGCAGCCCGGGACACAGGGCAGATCAGCCCCAGCATTTT. This chain connects TRBV11-2 to TRBJ1-5; the D gene is possibly TRBD1 (6 bases). This CDR3 region has 15 residues. V shed 5 bases and J shed 5 bases, with 16 bases lying between them. Germline V gives CDR1 SGHAT, CDR2 FQNNGV.